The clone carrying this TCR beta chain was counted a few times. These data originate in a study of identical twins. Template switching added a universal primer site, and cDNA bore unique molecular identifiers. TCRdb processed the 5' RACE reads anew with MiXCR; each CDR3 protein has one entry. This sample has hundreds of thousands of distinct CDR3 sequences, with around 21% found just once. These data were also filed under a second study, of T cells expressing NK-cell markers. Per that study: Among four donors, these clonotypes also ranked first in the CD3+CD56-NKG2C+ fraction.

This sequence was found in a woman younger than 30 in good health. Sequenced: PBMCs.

CDR3 residues: CSARLHAQIGEQYF. The DNA of the CDR3 is TGCAGTGCTAGGCTCCACGCCCAGATAGGGGAGCAGTACTTC. The gene calls are TRBV20-1 and TRBJ2-7; D call uncertain. This CDR3 is 14 amino acids long. Germline loops: CDR1 DFQATT, CDR2 SNEGSKA (reference sequence). Between the trimmed V and J ends, which lost 3 bases and 7 bases, there was a span of 19 bases.